The clone carrying this TCR beta chain was detected once. V dropped 7 bases and J dropped 8 bases, with 17 bases sitting between them. This CDR3 has 13 amino acids. CDR1 and CDR2 from the germline V gene are SQVTM and ANQGSEA. The table came from immunoSEQ multiplex PCR; TCRdb's copy has only in-frame clones and leaves some out. The sample lists tens of thousands of clones, 85% to 95% occurring once. The data derive from a study of technical replicates of blood from several donors. Sequenced sample: PBMCs. This receptor was obtained from a human donor in good health. Some clones in this sample may be carry-over from other donors' samples. The V gene is TRBV29-1, the J gene TRBJ2-2, with a tentative D call TRBD1 (6 bases). The CDR3 sequence is CSAQGLPEGELFF. For the CDR3, the DNA is TGCAGCGCCCAGGGGCTTCCTGAGGGGGAGCTGTTTTTT.